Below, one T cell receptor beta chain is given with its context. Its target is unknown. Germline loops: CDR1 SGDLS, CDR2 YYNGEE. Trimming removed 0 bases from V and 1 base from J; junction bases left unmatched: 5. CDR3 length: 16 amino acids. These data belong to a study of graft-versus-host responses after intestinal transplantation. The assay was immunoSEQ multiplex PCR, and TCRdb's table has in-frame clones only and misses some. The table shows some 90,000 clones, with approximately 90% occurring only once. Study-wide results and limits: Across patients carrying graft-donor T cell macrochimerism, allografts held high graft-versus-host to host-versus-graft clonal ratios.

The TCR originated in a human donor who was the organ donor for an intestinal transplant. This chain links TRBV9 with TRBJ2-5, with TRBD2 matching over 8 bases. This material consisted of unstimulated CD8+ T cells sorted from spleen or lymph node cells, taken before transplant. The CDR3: CASSVESGGSQETQYF. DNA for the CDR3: TGTGCCAGCAGCGTAGAAAGCGGGGGAAGCCAAGAGACCCAGTACTTC.